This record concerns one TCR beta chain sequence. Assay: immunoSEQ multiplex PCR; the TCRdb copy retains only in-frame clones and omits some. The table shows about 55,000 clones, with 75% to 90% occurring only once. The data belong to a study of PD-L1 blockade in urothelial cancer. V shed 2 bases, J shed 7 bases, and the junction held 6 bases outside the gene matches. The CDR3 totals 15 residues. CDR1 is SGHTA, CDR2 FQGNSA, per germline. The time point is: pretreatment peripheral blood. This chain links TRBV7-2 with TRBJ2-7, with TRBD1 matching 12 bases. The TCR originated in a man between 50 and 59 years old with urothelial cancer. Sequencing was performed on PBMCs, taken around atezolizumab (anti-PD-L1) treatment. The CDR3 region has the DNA TGTGCCAGCAGCTTAACCGGGACAGGGGGCGGAGAGCAGTACTTC. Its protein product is CASSLTGTGGGEQYF.